The entry below gives a single T cell receptor (beta chain) sequence along with its context. The table came from immunoSEQ multiplex PCR; TCRdb's copy has only in-frame clones and leaves some out. The sample records around 19,000 clones, roughly 87% being singletons. The data originate from a study of blood T cell repertoires in COVID-19. CDR3 length: 15 residues. Germline loops: CDR1 MDHEN, CDR2 SYDVKM. J was trimmed by 4 bases and V by 6 bases; bases with no gene match: 9. The rearrangement links TRBV28 to TRBJ1-2, with TRBD1 matching 9 bases. The sample comprised peripheral blood. This receptor was obtained from a human donor in a cohort sampled during active COVID-19. The donor label of this sample is uncertain. The DNA for the CDR3 is TGTGCCAGCAGACTACCGGGACAGGGAGTCTATGGCTACACCTTC. Its protein product is CASRLPGQGVYGYTF.